This T cell receptor (beta chain) was captured in a study of blood T cell repertoires in COVID-19. Study background: Some COVID-19 samples were acute and others convalescent; all came from the United States, Italy and Spain. PBMCs, B-cell-depleted T cells, or T cells provided the cDNA or gDNA that made up the material.

Trimming took 5 bases from V and 5 from J; bases not matched to a gene: 7. The CDR3 totals 15 residues. Per germline, CDR1 SGHDT and CDR2 YYEEEE. Study processing details: Cell counts per sample came from amplifying reference gene primers. The table came from immunoSEQ multiplex PCR; TCRdb's copy has only in-frame clones and leaves some out. That table is the source of V, J and clone size, and D and trimming were worked out from the DNA. The repertoire holds some 350,000 clones, with 85% to 90% as singletons. The material sequenced was peripheral blood. This sequence was found in a man between 18 and 29 years old with active or convalescent COVID-19. The J gene is TRBJ2-2, the V gene TRBV5-6, with 9 bases aligning to TRBD1. In nucleotides, the CDR3 is TGTGCCAGCAGTTATGACAGGGGGTGGACCGGGGAGCTGTTTTTT. As protein: CASSYDRGWTGELFF.